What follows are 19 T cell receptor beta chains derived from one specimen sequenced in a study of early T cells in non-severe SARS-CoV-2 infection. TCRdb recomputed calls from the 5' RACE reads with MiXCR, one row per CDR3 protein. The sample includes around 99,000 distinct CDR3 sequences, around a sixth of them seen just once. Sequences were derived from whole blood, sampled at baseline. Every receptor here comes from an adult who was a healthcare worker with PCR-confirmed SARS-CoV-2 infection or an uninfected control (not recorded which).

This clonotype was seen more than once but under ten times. The CDR3 region is CASSFSSGRNEQFF. CDR3 DNA: TGTGCCAGCAGCTTTTCTAGCGGGAGAAATGAGCAGTTCTTC. The chain recombines TRBV7-3 with TRBJ2-1; TRBD2 matches at 10 bases. This CDR3 has 14 residues. Germline V gene data show CDR1 as SGHTA and CDR2 as FQGTGA. After removal of 3 bases from V and 7 bases from J, the junction contained 3 bases not matched to a gene.

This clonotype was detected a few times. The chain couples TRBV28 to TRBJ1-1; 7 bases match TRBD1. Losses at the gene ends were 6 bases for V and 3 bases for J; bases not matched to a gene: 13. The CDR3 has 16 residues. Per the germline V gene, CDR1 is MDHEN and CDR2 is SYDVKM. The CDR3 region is CASRNRGAGVDTEAFF. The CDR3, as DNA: TGTGCCAGCAGGAACAGGGGCGCGGGGGTAGACACTGAAGCTTTCTTT.

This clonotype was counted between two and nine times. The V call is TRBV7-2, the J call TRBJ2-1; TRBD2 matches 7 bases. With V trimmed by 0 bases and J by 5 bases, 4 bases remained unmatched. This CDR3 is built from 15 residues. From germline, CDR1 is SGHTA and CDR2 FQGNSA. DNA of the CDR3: TGTGCCAGCAGCTTAGCCCTAGCGGAGAACAATGAGCAGTTCTTC. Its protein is CASSLALAENNEQFF.

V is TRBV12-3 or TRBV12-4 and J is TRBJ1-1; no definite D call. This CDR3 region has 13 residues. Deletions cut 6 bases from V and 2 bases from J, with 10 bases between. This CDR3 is CASSQQTNTEAFF. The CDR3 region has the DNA TGTGCCAGCAGCCAACAGACCAACACTGAAGCTTTCTTT.

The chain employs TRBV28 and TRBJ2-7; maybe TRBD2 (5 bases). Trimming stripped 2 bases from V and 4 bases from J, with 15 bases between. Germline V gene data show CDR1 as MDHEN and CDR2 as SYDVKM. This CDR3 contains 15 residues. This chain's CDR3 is CASSLPRVSLYEQYF. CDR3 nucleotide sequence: TGTGCCAGCAGTTTACCGCGGGTCAGTCTTTACGAGCAGTACTTC. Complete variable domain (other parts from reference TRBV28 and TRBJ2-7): DVKVTQSSRYLVKRTGEKVFLECVQDMDHENMFWYRQDPGLGLRLIYFSYDVKMKEKGDIPEGYSVSREKKERFSLILESASTNQTSMYLCASSLPRVSLYEQYFGPGTRLTVT.

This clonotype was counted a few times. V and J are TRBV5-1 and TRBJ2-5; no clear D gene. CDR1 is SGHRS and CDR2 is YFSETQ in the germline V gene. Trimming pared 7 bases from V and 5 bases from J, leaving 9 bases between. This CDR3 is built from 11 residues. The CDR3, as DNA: TGCGCCAGCGCAGTTCGGGAGACCCAGTACTTC. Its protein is CASAVRETQYF.

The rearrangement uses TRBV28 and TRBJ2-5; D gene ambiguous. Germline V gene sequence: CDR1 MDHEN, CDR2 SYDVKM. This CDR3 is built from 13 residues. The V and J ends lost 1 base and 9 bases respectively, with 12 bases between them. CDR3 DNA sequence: TGTGCCAGCAGTTTATCGGCAGAAATCCCCCAGTACTTC. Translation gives CASSLSAEIPQYF.

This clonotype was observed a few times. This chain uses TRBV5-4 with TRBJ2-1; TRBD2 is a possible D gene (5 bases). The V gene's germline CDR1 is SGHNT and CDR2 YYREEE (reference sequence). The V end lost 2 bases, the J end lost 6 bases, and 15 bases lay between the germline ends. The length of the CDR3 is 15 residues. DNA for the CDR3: TGTGCCAGCAGCTTAGGAACCCGAGGGAGCAATGAGCAGTTCTTC. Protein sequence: CASSLGTRGSNEQFF.

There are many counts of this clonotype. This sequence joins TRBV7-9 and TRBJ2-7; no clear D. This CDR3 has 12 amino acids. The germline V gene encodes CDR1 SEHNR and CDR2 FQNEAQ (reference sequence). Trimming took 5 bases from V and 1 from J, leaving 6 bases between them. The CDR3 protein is CASSDKSYEQYF. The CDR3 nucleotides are TGTGCCAGCAGCGATAAATCCTACGAGCAGTACTTC.

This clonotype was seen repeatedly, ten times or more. CDR3 residues: CSAREGFGAASTDTQYF. In DNA form, the CDR3 reads TGCAGTGCTAGAGAGGGATTTGGGGCGGCTTCCACAGATACGCAGTATTTT. The chain couples TRBV20-1 to TRBJ2-3; a weak D match, TRBD1 (5 bases). The germline V and J ends were trimmed by 0 bases and 2 bases, with 18 bases remaining between them. This CDR3 comprises 17 residues. Per germline, CDR1 DFQATT and CDR2 SNEGSKA (reference sequence).

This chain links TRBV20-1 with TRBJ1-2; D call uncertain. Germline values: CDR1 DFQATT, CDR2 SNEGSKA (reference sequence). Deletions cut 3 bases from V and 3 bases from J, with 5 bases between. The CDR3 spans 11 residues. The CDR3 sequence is CSARSDYGYTF. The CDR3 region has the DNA TGCAGTGCTAGGTCCGACTATGGCTACACCTTC.

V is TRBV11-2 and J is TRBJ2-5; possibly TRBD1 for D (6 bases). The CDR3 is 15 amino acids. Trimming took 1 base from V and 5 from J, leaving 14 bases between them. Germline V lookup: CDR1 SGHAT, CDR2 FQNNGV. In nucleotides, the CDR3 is TGTGCCAGCAGCTTAGGGGGGCCCCCGGGCGAGACCCAGTACTTC. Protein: CASSLGGPPGETQYF.

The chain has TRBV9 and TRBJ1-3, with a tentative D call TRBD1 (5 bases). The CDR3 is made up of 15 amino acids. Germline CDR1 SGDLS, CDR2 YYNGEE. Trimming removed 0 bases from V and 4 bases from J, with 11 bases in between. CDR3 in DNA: TGTGCCAGCAGCGTAGAAAGGACACCGGGAAACACCATATATTTT. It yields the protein CASSVERTPGNTIYF.

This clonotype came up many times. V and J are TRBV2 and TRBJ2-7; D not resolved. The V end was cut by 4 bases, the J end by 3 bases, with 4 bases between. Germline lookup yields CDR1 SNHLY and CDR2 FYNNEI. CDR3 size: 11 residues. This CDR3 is CASSAYYEQYF. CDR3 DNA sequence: TGTGCCAGCAGTGCTTACTACGAGCAGTACTTC. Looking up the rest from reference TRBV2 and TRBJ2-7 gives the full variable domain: EPEVTQTPSHQVTQMGQEVILRCVPISNHLYFYWYRQILGQKVEFLVSFYNNEISEKSEIFDDQFSVERPDGSNFTLKIRSTKLEDSAMYFCASSAYYEQYFGPGTRLTVT.

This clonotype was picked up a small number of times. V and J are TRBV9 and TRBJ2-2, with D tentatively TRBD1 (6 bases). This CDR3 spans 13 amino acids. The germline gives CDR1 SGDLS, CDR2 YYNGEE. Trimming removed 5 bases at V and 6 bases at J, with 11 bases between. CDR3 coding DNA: TGTGCCAGCAGTCTAGGGGGTTCCGGGGAGCTGTTTTTT. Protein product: CASSLGGSGELFF.

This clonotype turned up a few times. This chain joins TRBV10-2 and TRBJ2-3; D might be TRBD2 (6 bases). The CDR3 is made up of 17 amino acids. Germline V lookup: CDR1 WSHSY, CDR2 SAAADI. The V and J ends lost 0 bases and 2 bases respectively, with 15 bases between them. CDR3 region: CASSESQRVGDTDTQYF. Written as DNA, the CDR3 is TGCGCCAGCAGTGAGTCACAGCGGGTGGGTGACACAGATACGCAGTATTTT.

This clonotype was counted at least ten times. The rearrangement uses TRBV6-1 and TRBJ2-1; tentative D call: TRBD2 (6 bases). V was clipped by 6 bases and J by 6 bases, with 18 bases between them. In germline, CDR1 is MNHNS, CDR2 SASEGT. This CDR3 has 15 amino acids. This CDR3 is CASRGPGTWGNEQFF. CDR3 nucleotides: TGTGCCAGCAGGGGCCCAGGGACTTGGGGCAATGAGCAGTTCTTC.

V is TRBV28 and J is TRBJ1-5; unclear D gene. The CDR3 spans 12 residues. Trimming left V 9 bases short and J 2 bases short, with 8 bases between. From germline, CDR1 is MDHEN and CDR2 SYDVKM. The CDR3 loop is CASRVGNQPQHF. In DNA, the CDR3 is TGTGCCAGTAGGGTTGGCAATCAGCCCCAGCATTTT.

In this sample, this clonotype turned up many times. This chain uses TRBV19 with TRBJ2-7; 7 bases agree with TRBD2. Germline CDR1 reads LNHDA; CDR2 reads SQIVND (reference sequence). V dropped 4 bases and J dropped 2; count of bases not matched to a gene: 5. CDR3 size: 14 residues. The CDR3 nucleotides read TGTGCCAGTAGTAGAGGACGGGGGGCCTACGAGCAGTACTTC. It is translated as CASSRGRGAYEQYF.